One and the same sample provided the 13 T cell receptor beta chains below, sequenced in a study of cytomegalovirus exposure and HLA in healthy donors (dated by TCRdb to the late 2010s). The library was generated by the immunoSEQ multiplex PCR assay. A mixture of 60 forward primers for TCR Vbeta segments and 13 reverse primers for TCR Jbeta segments was used in the multiplex PCR. The table was pulled from immuneACCESS by TCRdb, which kept in-frame rearrangements only. Such tables lose some clones; where checked, under half of the loss comes from unresolved V genes, and the rest has no known cause. The sample yields some 100,000 clones; about 73% were counted once. Of the sample, 4.6% falls within the top ten clones. The specimen was PBMCs. Receptors originate from a woman aged 40 to 50 in good health and CMV-seropositive.

The chain has TRBV5-1 and TRBJ2-1; possible D gene TRBD2, 5 bases. Trimming took 1 base from V and 0 from J, leaving 11 bases between them. CDR1 is SGHRS, CDR2 YFSETQ, per germline. This CDR3 contains 16 residues. The CDR3 DNA reads TGCGCCAGCAGCTTGTCCCCGGGGTTCTCCTACAATGAGCAGTTCTTC. It encodes CASSLSPGFSYNEQFF.

J is TRBJ2-3 and V is TRBV2, with TRBD1 identical over 7 bases. Germline-derived CDR1 and CDR2 are SNHLY and FYNNEI. The CDR3 contains 16 residues. V shed 6 bases, J shed 0 bases, and the junction held 9 bases outside the gene matches. The CDR3 nucleotides read TGTGCCAGCAGAGGACAGGTTTCCGCTAGCACAGATACGCAGTATTTT. It yields the protein CASRGQVSASTDTQYF.

The CDR3 DNA reads as TGTGCCAGCAGTTTGGGGACAGGGGCCGGAAACACCATATATTTT. Protein sequence: CASSLGTGAGNTIYF. The chain uses TRBV28 and TRBJ1-3; TRBD1 matches 10 bases. V trimming: 3 bases; J trimming: 4 bases; junction bases outside the gene matches: 3. The CDR3 has 15 residues. Germline lookup yields CDR1 MDHEN and CDR2 SYDVKM.

This chain joins TRBV28 and TRBJ1-1; tentative D call: TRBD1 (5 bases). Germline V CDR1 and CDR2: MDHEN, SYDVKM. Between the trimmed V and J ends, which lost 6 bases and 3 bases, there was a span of 17 bases. The CDR3 runs 15 residues. In DNA, the CDR3 is TGTGCCAGCAGCCTAGGCGGGGGAGGACACACTGAAGCTTTCTTT. Encoded protein: CASSLGGGGHTEAFF.

The chain employs TRBV14 and TRBJ2-6; D possibly corresponds to TRBD2 (7 bases). The CDR3 is 18 residues long. CDR1 and CDR2 (germline): SGHDN, FVKESK. V lost 0 bases and J lost 0, with 12 bases in between. This CDR3 is CASSQDWGGSSGANVLTF. Here the CDR3 DNA reads TGTGCCAGCAGCCAAGACTGGGGGGGCAGCTCTGGGGCCAACGTCCTGACTTTC.

The rearrangement joins TRBV7-9 to TRBJ2-7; 10 bases line up with TRBD1. CDR1 and CDR2 (germline): SEHNR, FQNEAQ (reference sequence). Germline trimming cut 4 bases from V and 1 base from J; bases unmatched to any gene: 10. CDR3 length: 17 residues. In nucleotides, the CDR3 is TGTGCCAGCAGCTCTAGACTTGGGACAGGGGCATCCTACGAGCAGTACTTC. This sequence encodes CASSSRLGTGASYEQYF.

The V gene is TRBV6-5, the J gene TRBJ1-5; D remains unclear. Between the trimmed V and J ends, which lost 2 bases and 6 bases, there was a span of 11 bases. Germline-derived CDR1 and CDR2 are MNHEY and SVGAGI. The CDR3 has 14 residues. CDR3 nucleotide sequence: TGTGCCAGCAGTTACATGACATTTACTCAGCCCCAGCATTTT. This encodes CASSYMTFTQPQHF.

The rearrangement uses TRBV2 and TRBJ2-7; the D is unclear. The CDR3 runs to 14 residues. CDR1 and CDR2 (germline): SNHLY, FYNNEI. V dropped 3 bases and J dropped 2 bases, with 11 bases sitting between them. CDR3 nucleotide sequence: TGTGCCAGCAGTGATTCGTACGTAGCCTACGAGCAGTACTTC. Translation: CASSDSYVAYEQYF.

The CDR3 DNA sequence: TGTGCCACCAGGCAGGCGGGGACGGGGTACTACGAGCAGTACTTC. Protein sequence: CATRQAGTGYYEQYF. This rearrangement joins TRBV15 to TRBJ2-7; TRBD2 might be the D (6 bases). The CDR3 is 15 residues long. V was cut by 6 bases and J by 3 bases, with 18 bases left in between. Germline CDR1 LNHNV, CDR2 YYDKDF (reference sequence).

The chain is built from TRBV7-3 and TRBJ2-7; 7 nucleotides agree with TRBD1. The junction had 8 bases not matched to a gene; V was cut back by 0 bases and J by 6 bases. The germline CDR1 and CDR2 sequences are SGHTA and FQGTGA. This CDR3 region has 15 residues. The CDR3: CASSLTNRQGGEQYF. Written as DNA, the CDR3 is TGTGCCAGCAGCTTAACGAACAGACAGGGTGGCGAGCAGTACTTC.

This clone turned up a few times. V and J are TRBV11-3 and TRBJ2-5, with TRBD1 as a possible D gene (6 bases). The CDR3 is 16 residues long. Deletions cut 4 bases from V and 2 bases from J, with 17 bases between. CDR1 and CDR2 from the germline V gene are SGHNT and YENEEA. In DNA, the CDR3 is TGTGCCAGCAGCTCAACGCCGGGACAAATACAAGAGACCCAGTACTTC. This codes for CASSSTPGQIQETQYF.

The J gene is TRBJ2-2, the V gene TRBV7-2, with 12 bases that match TRBD2. V lost 11 bases and J lost 7; bases outside the gene matches: 17. This CDR3 has 17 residues. Germline CDR1 reads SGHTA; CDR2 reads FQGNSA. The CDR3 region is CAYNTPSGRASGGELFF. As DNA, the CDR3 is TGTGCCTATAACACGCCTAGCGGGAGGGCCTCGGGCGGGGAGCTGTTTTTT. Together with reference TRBV7-2 and TRBJ2-2, the CDR3 gives the full variable domain: GAGVSQSPSNKVTEKGKDVELRCDPISGHTALYWYRQSLGQGLEFLIYFQGNSAPDKSGLPSDRFSAERTGGSVSTLTIQRTQQEDSAVYLCAYNTPSGRASGGELFFGEGSRLTVL.

With regard to this clone: This sample also contains other DNA sequences that code for the same CDR3. V usage is TRBV5-1 and J usage is TRBJ1-1, with D uncertain. This CDR3 has 14 amino acids. Germline V CDR1 and CDR2: SGHRS, YFSETQ. V was trimmed by 0 bases and J by 2 bases, leaving 8 bases between them. The CDR3 sequence is CASSLAPGNTEAFF. As DNA, the CDR3 is TGCGCCAGCAGCTTGGCTCCGGGAAACACTGAAGCTTTCTTT.